The next 21 T cell receptor beta chains were all read from a single sample in a study of cytomegalovirus exposure and HLA in healthy donors. PCR employed 60 Vbeta and 13 Jbeta primers. Generated by immunoSEQ multiplex PCR, the TCRdb table keeps only in-frame clones and is missing some. Among 75,000 to 100,000 clones, around 85% were seen once, and the ten largest hold over 5%. Sequencing used PBMCs. All receptors derive from a man between 40 and 49 years old in good health and CMV-seropositive.

The V gene is TRBV7-8, the J gene TRBJ2-5; 9 nucleotides match TRBD1. The germline gives CDR1 SGHVS, CDR2 FQNEAQ. The CDR3 sequence is 15 residues long. The V segment lost 2 bases and the J segment 8 bases; nucleotides outside the gene matches: 9. The CDR3 coding sequence is TGTGCCAGCAGCTTATATCGGGACAGGGAATGTACCCAGTACTTC. Translation gives CASSLYRDRECTQYF. Full variable domain (outside the CDR3, taken from reference TRBV7-8 and TRBJ2-5): GAGVSQSPRYKVAKRGQDVALRCDPISGHVSLFWYQQALGQGPEFLTYFQNEAQLDKSGLPSDRFFAERPEGSVSTLKIQRTQQEDSAVYLCASSLYRDRECTQYFGPGTRLLVL.

The V gene is TRBV5-4, the J gene TRBJ1-6, with 7 bases fitting TRBD1. The V gene end was trimmed by 0 bases and the J gene end by 10 bases; junction bases not matched to a gene: 4. CDR1 is SGHNT, CDR2 YYREEE, per germline (reference sequence). The CDR3 contains 14 residues. The DNA of the CDR3 is TGTGCCAGCAGCTTGGAACAGGGGCGCTCACCCCTCCACTTT. This encodes CASSLEQGRSPLHF. The variable domain in full, with the rest retrieved from reference TRBV5-4 and TRBJ1-6, is ETGVTQSPTHLIKTRGQQVTLRCSSQSGHNTVSWYQQALGQGPQFIFQYYREEENGRGNFPPRFSGLQFPNYSSELNVNALELDDSALYLCASSLEQGRSPLHFGNGTRLTVT.

The gene calls are TRBV6-1 and TRBJ1-5; D perhaps matches TRBD1 (6 bases). Trimming stripped 2 bases from V and 4 bases from J, with 15 bases between. This CDR3 is built from 16 residues. Germline V gives CDR1 MNHNS, CDR2 SASEGT. CDR3 loop: CASSERANRENQPQHF. For the CDR3, the DNA is TGTGCCAGCAGTGAAAGGGCAAACAGGGAGAATCAGCCCCAGCATTTT.

V gene TRBV11-2 combines with J gene TRBJ2-7, with D possibly matching TRBD1 (6 bases). This CDR3 has 15 residues. Germline V gene data show CDR1 as SGHAT and CDR2 as FQNNGV. V was cut by 1 base and J by 6 bases, with 16 bases left in between. DNA for the CDR3: TGTGCCAGCAGCTTAGGGACAGCCCTGGCCTCCGAGCAGTACTTC. It yields the protein CASSLGTALASEQYF.

V gene TRBV5-1 combines with J gene TRBJ2-3; D call uncertain. Trimming stripped 4 bases from V and 5 bases from J, with 17 bases between. The CDR3 has 15 residues. Germline-derived CDR1 and CDR2 are SGHRS and YFSETQ. The CDR3 bases are TGCGCCAGCAGCCCCCAAAAGCCGTTTGGAGATACGCAGTATTTT. This gives the protein CASSPQKPFGDTQYF.

The chain uses TRBV5-1 and TRBJ2-1, with D perhaps matching TRBD1 (7 bases). CDR1 and CDR2 from the germline V gene are SGHRS and YFSETQ. The CDR3 runs to 16 residues. V was pared by 4 bases and J by 0 bases, with 14 bases between. CDR3 sequence (DNA): TGCGCCAGCAGCCCCCCGCAGGGGGGCTCCTACAATGAGCAGTTCTTC. As protein: CASSPPQGGSYNEQFF. Looking up the rest from reference TRBV5-1 and TRBJ2-1 gives the full variable domain: KAGVTQTPRYLIKTRGQQVTLSCSPISGHRSVSWYQQTPGQGLQFLFEYFSETQRNKGNFPGRFSGRQFSNSRSEMNVSTLELGDSALYLCASSPPQGGSYNEQFFGPGTRLTVL.

This clone was detected only a few times. The rearrangement uses TRBV28 and TRBJ2-7, with a tentative D call TRBD1 (8 bases). There are 15 residues in the CDR3. V dropped 4 bases and J dropped 2 bases, with 15 bases sitting between them. CDR1 MDHEN and CDR2 SYDVKM come from the germline V gene. The CDR3, as DNA: TGTGCCAGCAGTTCGGGGGGACAGGATGCCTACGAGCAGTACTTC. This translates into CASSSGGQDAYEQYF. The full variable domain, with the rest looked up from reference TRBV28 and TRBJ2-7, is DVKVTQSSRYLVKRTGEKVFLECVQDMDHENMFWYRQDPGLGLRLIYFSYDVKMKEKGDIPEGYSVSREKKERFSLILESASTNQTSMYLCASSSGGQDAYEQYFGPGTRLTVT.

The genes are TRBV18 and TRBJ1-2, with 9 positions matching TRBD1. Per germline, CDR1 KGHSH and CDR2 LQKENI. Trimming cost V 3 bases and J 4 bases; bases outside gene matches: 6. This CDR3 is built from 15 residues. The CDR3 spells CASSPGLTGGYGYTF. CDR3 bases: TGTGCCAGCTCACCGGGACTGACAGGGGGCTATGGCTACACCTTC.

J is TRBJ1-5 and V is TRBV6-1; 9 nucleotides align to TRBD1. Germline CDR1 is MNHNS and CDR2 is SASEGT. V dropped 5 bases and J dropped 1; count of bases not matched to a gene: 3. The CDR3 is made up of 15 amino acids. The CDR3 bases are TGTGCCAGCAGTCCAGACAGGGGGAGCAATCAGCCCCAGCATTTT. Its translation: CASSPDRGSNQPQHF.

The chain uses TRBV5-4 and TRBJ2-3; weak D call: TRBD2 (6 bases). This CDR3 has 14 amino acids. Per germline, CDR1 SGHNT and CDR2 YYREEE (reference sequence). V dropped 6 bases and J dropped 4 bases, with 15 bases sitting between them. CDR3 protein: CASNRLEGPDTQYF. CDR3 sequence (DNA): TGTGCCAGCAATCGACTAGAAGGACCAGATACGCAGTATTTT.

CDR3 bases: TGTGCCAGCAGTTTTCGGGACATCATATCCTACAATGAGCAGTTCTTC. Translating gives CASSFRDIISYNEQFF. The rearrangement uses TRBV6-5 and TRBJ2-1, with D tentatively TRBD1 (6 bases). Trimming pared 4 bases from V and 1 base from J, leaving 14 bases between. CDR1 is MNHEY, CDR2 SVGAGI, per germline. The CDR3 runs 16 residues.

The rearrangement joins TRBV10-1 to TRBJ2-7; 9 nucleotides agree with TRBD2. This CDR3 is built from 14 residues. Trimming took 3 bases from V and 5 from J; bases not matched to a gene: 5. In germline, CDR1 is WNHNN, CDR2 SYGVQD (reference sequence). CDR3 bases: TGCGCCAGCAGTGAAGGGACTAGCTGGCACGAGCAGTACTTC. Translated, it gives CASSEGTSWHEQYF.

There are a few counts of this clone. The chain employs TRBV29-1 and TRBJ2-5, with a tentative D call TRBD2 (7 bases). Trimming left V 5 bases short and J 1 base short, with 11 bases between. The CDR3 is 13 residues long. CDR1 and CDR2 (germline): SQVTM, ANQGSEA. CDR3 DNA: TGCAGCGTTTCAGGGGAGGGCCAAGAGACCCAGTACTTC. Protein: CSVSGEGQETQYF.

V and J are TRBV6-1 and TRBJ2-1; TRBD2 matches at 10 bases. This CDR3 region has 13 residues. V was clipped by 6 bases and J by 9 bases; unmatched bases: 5. Per germline, CDR1 MNHNS and CDR2 SASEGT. This chain's CDR3 is CASSGLAVGEQFF. As DNA, the CDR3 is TGTGCCAGCAGCGGACTAGCGGTAGGTGAGCAGTTCTTC.

The chain recombines TRBV6-5 with TRBJ2-1; D possibly corresponds to TRBD1 (5 bases). Germline V gene data show CDR1 as MNHEY and CDR2 as SVGAGI. The CDR3 is 14 amino acids. V was clipped by 5 bases and J by 15 bases, with 23 bases between them. In DNA, the CDR3 is TGTGCCAGCAGTGCCCCTGTTGGTCAGGGAATGTTGTTCTTC. It codes for CASSAPVGQGMLFF.

This clone has a handful of counts. V gene TRBV7-9 combines with J gene TRBJ1-3; maybe TRBD1 (6 bases). The V end lost 3 bases, the J end lost 6 bases, and 9 bases lay between the germline ends. Per the germline V gene, CDR1 is SEHNR and CDR2 is FQNEAQ (reference sequence). The CDR3 is 13 residues long. The CDR3 DNA reads as TGTGCCAGCAGCTTCAGGACAGCAAACACCATATATTTT. Amino acid sequence: CASSFRTANTIYF.

In this sample, this clone turned up a few times. This chain links TRBV19 with TRBJ1-2, with D uncertain. CDR3 length: 13 residues. V dropped 7 bases and J dropped 3 bases, with 12 bases sitting between them. The germline V gene has CDR1 LNHDA and CDR2 SQIVND (reference sequence). Here the CDR3 DNA reads TGTGCCAGTAACGGGGAGTCGTACTATGGCTACACCTTC. It codes for CASNGESYYGYTF.

This clone was seen once. V and J are TRBV30 and TRBJ2-1, with 10 bases lining up with TRBD2. The CDR3 sequence is 14 residues long. Germline trimming cut 0 bases from V and 8 bases from J; bases unmatched to any gene: 4. Germline V gene data show CDR1 as GTSNPN and CDR2 as SVGIG (reference sequence). The CDR3 bases are TGTGCCTGGAGTGTACGAGCGGGGGGGCATGAGCAGTTCTTC. This translates into CAWSVRAGGHEQFF.

This chain joins TRBV5-1 and TRBJ2-1, with D perhaps TRBD1 (6 bases). Trimming removed 1 base at V and 2 bases at J, with 7 bases between. This CDR3 spans 14 amino acids. CDR1 and CDR2 (germline): SGHRS, YFSETQ. As DNA, the CDR3 is TGCGCCAGCAGCTTGAGGACAGCCTACAATGAGCAGTTCTTC. It translates to CASSLRTAYNEQFF.

A word on this clone: Its ends do not fully match the called genes, so a read error is possible. The same CDR3 is also encoded by other DNA sequences in this sample. The rearrangement joins TRBV28 to TRBJ1-1, with D possibly matching TRBD1 (5 bases). There are 15 residues in the CDR3. Germline CDR1 reads MDHEN; CDR2 reads SYDVKM. CDR3 nucleotides: TGTGCCAGCAGTCCGTCGGGGGGGAAGAACACTGAAGCCTTCTTT. Translation gives CASSPSGGKNTEAFF.

The J gene is TRBJ2-7, the V gene TRBV5-1, with 7 bases that match TRBD1. CDR1 and CDR2 from the germline V gene are SGHRS and YFSETQ. The CDR3 has 15 amino acids. V shed 0 bases and J 2 bases; nucleotides not matched to a gene: 5. The CDR3: CASSLVAGGPYEQYF. The CDR3 coding sequence is TGCGCCAGCAGCTTGGTGGCAGGGGGACCCTACGAGCAGTACTTC. Complete variable domain (other parts from reference TRBV5-1 and TRBJ2-7): KAGVTQTPRYLIKTRGQQVTLSCSPISGHRSVSWYQQTPGQGLQFLFEYFSETQRNKGNFPGRFSGRQFSNSRSEMNVSTLELGDSALYLCASSLVAGGPYEQYFGPGTRLTVT.